Given below is one T cell receptor (beta chain) in context. The sample comes from a study of blood T cell repertoires in COVID-19. Across the study: Researchers got acute and convalescent COVID-19 samples from the United States, Italy and Spain. Sample material is recorded as cDNA or gDNA derived from T cells, B-cell-depleted T cells, or PBMCs.

Germline CDR1 and CDR2: LGHDT and YNNKEL (reference sequence). V gave up 0 bases and J gave up 9 bases, with 12 bases separating them. CDR3 length equals 14 residues. Original analysis: Amplification with reference gene primers provided the estimates of nucleated cell counts. Sequencing was performed with immunoSEQ multiplex PCR; in TCRdb, only in-frame clones are kept and a portion is missing. That table is the source of V, J and clone size, and D and trimming were worked out from the DNA. The sample consists of approximately 240,000 clones, around four fifths of them appearing once. The sequenced sample was peripheral blood. The J gene is TRBJ2-1, the V gene TRBV3-1 (or the pseudogene TRBV3-2); D is perhaps TRBD1 (6 bases). This clonotype originated in a woman aged 60 to 75 with active or convalescent COVID-19. This CDR3 is CASSQDLTGREQFF. The CDR3 nucleotides are TGTGCCAGCAGCCAAGACCTTACAGGGCGTGAGCAGTTCTTC.